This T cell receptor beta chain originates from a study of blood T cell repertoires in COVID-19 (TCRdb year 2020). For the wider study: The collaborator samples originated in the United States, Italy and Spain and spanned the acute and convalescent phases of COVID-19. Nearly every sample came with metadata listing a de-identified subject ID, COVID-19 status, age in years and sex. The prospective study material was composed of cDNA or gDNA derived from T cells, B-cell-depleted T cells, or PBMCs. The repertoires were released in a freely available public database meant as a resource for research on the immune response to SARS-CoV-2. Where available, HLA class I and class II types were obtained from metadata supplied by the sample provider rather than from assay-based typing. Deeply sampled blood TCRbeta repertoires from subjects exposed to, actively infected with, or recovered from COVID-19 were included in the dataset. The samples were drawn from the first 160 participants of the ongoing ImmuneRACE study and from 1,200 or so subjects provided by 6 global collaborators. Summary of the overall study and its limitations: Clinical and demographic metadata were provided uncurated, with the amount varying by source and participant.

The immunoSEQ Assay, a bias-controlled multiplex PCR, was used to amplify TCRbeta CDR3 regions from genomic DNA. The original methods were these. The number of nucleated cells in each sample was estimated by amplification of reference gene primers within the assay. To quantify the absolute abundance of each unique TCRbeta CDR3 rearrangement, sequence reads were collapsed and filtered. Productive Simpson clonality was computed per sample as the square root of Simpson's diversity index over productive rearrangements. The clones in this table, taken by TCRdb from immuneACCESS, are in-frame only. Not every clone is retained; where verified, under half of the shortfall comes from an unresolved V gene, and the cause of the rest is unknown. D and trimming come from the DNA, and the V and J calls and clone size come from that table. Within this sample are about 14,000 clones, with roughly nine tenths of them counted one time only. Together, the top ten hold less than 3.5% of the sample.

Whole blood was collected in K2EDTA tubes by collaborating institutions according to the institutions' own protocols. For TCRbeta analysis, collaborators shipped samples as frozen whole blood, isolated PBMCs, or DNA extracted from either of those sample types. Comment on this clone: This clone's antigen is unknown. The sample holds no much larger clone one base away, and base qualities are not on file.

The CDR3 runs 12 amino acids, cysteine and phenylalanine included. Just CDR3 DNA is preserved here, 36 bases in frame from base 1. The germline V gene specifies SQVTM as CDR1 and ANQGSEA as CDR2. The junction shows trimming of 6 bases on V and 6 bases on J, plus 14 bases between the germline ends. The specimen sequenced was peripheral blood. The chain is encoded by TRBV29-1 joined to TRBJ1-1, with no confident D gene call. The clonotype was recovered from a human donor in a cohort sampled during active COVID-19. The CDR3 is CSVSKPKSEAFF. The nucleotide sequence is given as TGCAGCGTGTCTAAGCCGAAGTCTGAAGCTTTCTTT.